These 2 T cell receptor beta chains share one sample of origin, sequenced in a study of a mutant IDH1 vaccine in newly diagnosed glioma. The assay was immunoSEQ multiplex PCR, and TCRdb's table has in-frame clones only and misses some. The profile shows 70,000 to 90,000 clones, 75% to 85% of them singletons. Which antigens these TCRs recognize remains unknown. Time point described: week 23, last vaccination. Every vaccine dose comprised 300 ug of mutant IDH1 20-mer peptide plus topical imiquimod. Sample: PBMCs, taken from a glioma patient whose treatment included an IDH1 peptide vaccine. The receptors derive from a man younger than 45 with glioma. Some clones in this sample may be carry-over from other donors' samples.

Only a few counts were recorded for this clone. This chain links TRBV30 with TRBJ2-3, with no clear D. The CDR3 is 13 amino acids. Between the trimmed V and J ends, which lost 0 bases and 6 bases, there was a span of 10 bases. The germline V gene encodes CDR1 GTSNPN and CDR2 SVGIG (reference sequence). CDR3 loop: CAWSVKLVDTQYF. DNA of the CDR3: TGTGCCTGGAGTGTAAAGCTTGTGGATACGCAGTATTTT.

The chain joins TRBV7-9 to TRBJ1-2; D unclear. Trimming pared 4 bases from V and 6 bases from J, leaving 15 bases between. The CDR3 is 14 amino acids. The germline gives CDR1 SEHNR, CDR2 FQNEAQ (reference sequence). CDR3 sequence reads: CASSSQALVNGYTF. The CDR3 DNA sequence: TGTGCCAGCAGCTCTCAGGCACTCGTGAATGGCTACACCTTC.